The clone carrying this TCR beta chain was found many times. V lost 4 bases and J lost 6, with 16 bases in between. The V gene's germline CDR1 is SEHNR and CDR2 FQNEAQ (reference sequence). CDR3 length: 15 amino acids. These data are taken from a study of human T cells and chemical hapten exposure. One entry per CDR3 protein results from TCRdb running MiXCR on the RACE reads. This sample carries around 350,000 distinct CDR3 sequences, 5.5% of them seen once, and the ten largest clones take about 8.7%. This sample's time point: pre-sensitization, week 0. The treatment is: therapeutic diphenylcyclopropenone sensitization with weekly scalp DPC.

The chain is built from TRBV7-9 and TRBJ2-1; weak D call: TRBD2 (6 bases). This receptor was identified in a woman aged 18-30 years with alopecia areata. Some clones in this sample may be carry-over from other donors' samples. Sample: whole blood, taken in connection with sensitization to the hapten diphenylcyclopropenone (DPC). The CDR3 DNA reads as TGTGCCAGCAGCTCGAGGACTACCATGGCCAATGAGCAGTTCTTC. This translates into CASSSRTTMANEQFF.